This record concerns one T cell receptor beta chain sequence. Its antigen is not identified. Depth targeted 1 in 200,000 to 1 in 1 million T cells, averaging around 9.5x coverage per clonotype. The data were produced by immunoSEQ multiplex PCR, yet TCRdb's version contains in-frame clones alone and is incomplete. This table holds around 330,000 clones, 67% found once. This record belongs to a study of cytotoxic CD8 clonotypes in ibrutinib-treated CLL. Study-wide context: Across samples, productive templates numbered 200,000 to 300,000 and productive rearrangements reached approximately 100,000 on average. General observations from the study: Baseline clonality exceeded age-matched healthy donors and tracked circulating CD8+ T-cell counts. Clonality showed a rise at ibrutinib response that reversed toward baseline at progression.

The sequencing here drew on PBMCs, taken after 36 months of ibrutinib treatment. The clonotype was recovered from a human donor with chronic lymphocytic leukemia.

CDR3 amino acids: CASSPGQTNYEQYF. The CDR3, as DNA: TGTGCCAGCTCACCGGGCCAAACAAACTACGAGCAGTACTTC. V gene TRBV18 combines with J gene TRBJ2-7, with unresolved D. The V gene's germline CDR1 is KGHSH and CDR2 LQKENI. The CDR3 extends over 14 amino acids. V lost 3 bases and J 3 bases, leaving 12 bases between the germline ends. Supplemented by reference TRBV18 and TRBJ2-7, the full variable domain reads NAGVMQNPRHLVRRRGQEARLRCSPMKGHSHVYWYRQLPEEGLKFMVYLQKENIIDESGMPKERFSAEFPKEGPSILRIQQVVRGDSAAYFCASSPGQTNYEQYFGPGTRLTVT.